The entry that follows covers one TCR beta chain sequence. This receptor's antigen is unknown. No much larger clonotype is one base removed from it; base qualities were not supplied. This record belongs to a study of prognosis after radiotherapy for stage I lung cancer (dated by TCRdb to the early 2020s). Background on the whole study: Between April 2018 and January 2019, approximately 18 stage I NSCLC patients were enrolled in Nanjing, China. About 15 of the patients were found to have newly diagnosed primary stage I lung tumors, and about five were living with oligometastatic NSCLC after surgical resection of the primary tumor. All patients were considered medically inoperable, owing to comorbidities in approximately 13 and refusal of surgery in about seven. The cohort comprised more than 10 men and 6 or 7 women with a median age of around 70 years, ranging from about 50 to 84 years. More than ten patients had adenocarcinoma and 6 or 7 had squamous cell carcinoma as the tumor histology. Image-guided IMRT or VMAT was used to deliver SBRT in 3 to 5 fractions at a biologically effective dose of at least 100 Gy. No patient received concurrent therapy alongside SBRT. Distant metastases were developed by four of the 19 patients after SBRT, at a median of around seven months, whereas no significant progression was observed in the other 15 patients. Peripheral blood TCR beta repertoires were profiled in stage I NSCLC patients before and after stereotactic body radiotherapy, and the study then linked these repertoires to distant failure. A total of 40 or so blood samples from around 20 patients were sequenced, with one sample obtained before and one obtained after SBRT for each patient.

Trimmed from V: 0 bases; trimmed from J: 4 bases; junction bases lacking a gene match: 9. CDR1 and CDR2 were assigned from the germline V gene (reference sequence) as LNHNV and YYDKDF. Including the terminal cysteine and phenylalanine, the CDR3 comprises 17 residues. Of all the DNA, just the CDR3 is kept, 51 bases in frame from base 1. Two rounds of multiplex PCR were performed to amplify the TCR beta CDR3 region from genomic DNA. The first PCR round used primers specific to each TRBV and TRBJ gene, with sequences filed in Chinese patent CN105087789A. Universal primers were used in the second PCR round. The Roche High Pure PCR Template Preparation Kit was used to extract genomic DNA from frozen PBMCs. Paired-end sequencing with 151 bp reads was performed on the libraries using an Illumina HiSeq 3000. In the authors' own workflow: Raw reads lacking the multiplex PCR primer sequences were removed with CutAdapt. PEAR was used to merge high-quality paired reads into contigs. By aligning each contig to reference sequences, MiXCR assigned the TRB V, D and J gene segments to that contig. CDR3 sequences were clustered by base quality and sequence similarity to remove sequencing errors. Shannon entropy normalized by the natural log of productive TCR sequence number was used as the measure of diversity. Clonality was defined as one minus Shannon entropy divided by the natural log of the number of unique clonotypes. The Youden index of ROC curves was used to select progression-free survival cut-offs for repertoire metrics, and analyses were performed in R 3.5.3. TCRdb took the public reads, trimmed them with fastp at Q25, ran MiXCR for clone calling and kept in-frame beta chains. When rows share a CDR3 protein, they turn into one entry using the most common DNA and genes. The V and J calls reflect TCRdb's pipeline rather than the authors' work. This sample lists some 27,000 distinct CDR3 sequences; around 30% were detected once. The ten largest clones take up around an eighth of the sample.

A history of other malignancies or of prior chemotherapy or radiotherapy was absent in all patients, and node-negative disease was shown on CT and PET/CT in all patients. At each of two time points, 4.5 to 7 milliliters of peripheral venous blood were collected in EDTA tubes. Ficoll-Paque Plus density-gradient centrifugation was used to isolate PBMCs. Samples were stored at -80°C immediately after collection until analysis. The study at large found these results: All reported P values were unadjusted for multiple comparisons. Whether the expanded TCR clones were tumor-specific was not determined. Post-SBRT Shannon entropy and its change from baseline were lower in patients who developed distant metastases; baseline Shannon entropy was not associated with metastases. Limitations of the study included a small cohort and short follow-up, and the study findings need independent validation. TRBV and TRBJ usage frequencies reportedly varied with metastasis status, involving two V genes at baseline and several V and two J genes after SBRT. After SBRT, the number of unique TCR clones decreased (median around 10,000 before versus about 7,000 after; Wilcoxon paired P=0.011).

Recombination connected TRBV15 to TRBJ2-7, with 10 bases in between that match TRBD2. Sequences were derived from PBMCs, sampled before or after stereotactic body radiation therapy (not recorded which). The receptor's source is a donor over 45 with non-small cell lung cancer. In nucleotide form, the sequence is TGTGCCACCAGCAGAGATCCTGGGACTAGCGACTCATACGAGCAGTACTTC. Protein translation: CATSRDPGTSDSYEQYF.